This TCR beta chain comes out of a study of neurological immune-mediated disorders. TCRdb passed the 5' RACE reads through MiXCR, listing each CDR3 protein once. This table has roughly 32,000 distinct CDR3 sequences, about 14% appearing once. V was cut by 1 base and J by 1 base, with 9 bases left in between. The CDR3 has 15 residues. Looked up from germline, CDR1 is SGHTA and CDR2 is FQGNSA. Time point given: technical triplicate 2. This clonotype was recorded at least ten times. V usage is TRBV7-2 and J usage is TRBJ2-3; D perhaps matches TRBD2 (6 bases). This TCR was sampled from a female donor with HTLV-1-associated myelopathy (HAM/TSP). The sequenced sample was CD4+ T cells from blood. CDR3 in DNA: TGTGCCAGCAGCTTAGACGGCGGGGGCACAGATACGCAGTATTTT. Translated: CASSLDGGGTDTQYF.